The 18 T cell receptor beta chains listed next were all sequenced from one sample in a study of T-cell reconstitution after alpha-beta-depleted transplantation in children. Researchers prepared the TCRbeta library using unique molecular identifiers, the study reports. TCRdb re-derived calls from the PCR reads in MiXCR, one entry per CDR3 protein. This sample yields roughly 610,000 distinct CDR3 sequences, of which roughly 10% are seen a single time; 3.5% to 5% belongs to the top ten. The source was PBMCs from the stem cell graft donor, collected from the stem cell graft. The receptors here all came from a human donor who donated a stem cell graft to a child with acute myeloid leukemia.

This clonotype appeared many times. The chain carries TRBV7-2 and TRBJ2-2, with 7 nucleotides matching TRBD2. This CDR3 comprises 15 residues. V gave up 5 bases and J gave up 6 bases; unmatched junction bases: 9. The germline CDR1 and CDR2 sequences are SGHTA and FQGNSA. The chain's CDR3 is CASSEGAGIPGELFF. The CDR3 DNA reads as TGTGCCAGCAGCGAGGGAGCGGGAATACCCGGGGAGCTGTTTTTT.

This clonotype came up many times. V usage is TRBV7-9 and J usage is TRBJ2-5, with D tentatively TRBD1 or TRBD2 (6 bases each). V shed 3 bases and J shed 3 bases, with 11 bases lying between them. CDR3 size: 14 residues. The germline CDR1 and CDR2 sequences are SEHNR and FQNEAQ (reference sequence). The CDR3 loop is CASSFGGGEETQYF. CDR3 nucleotides: TGTGCCAGCAGCTTCGGAGGGGGAGAAGAGACCCAGTACTTC.

The V and J genes are TRBV6-1 and TRBJ2-5, with 7 bases aligning to TRBD2. The V gene end was trimmed by 8 bases and the J gene end by 1 base; junction bases not matched to a gene: 10. The CDR3 covers 15 residues. Per the germline V gene, CDR1 is MNHNS and CDR2 is SASEGT. The CDR3 nucleotides read TGTGCCAGCTCCGAGGCCGGGACTACCCAAGAGACCCAGTACTTC. Translated: CASSEAGTTQETQYF.

This clonotype was seen a few times. CDR3 protein: CASSRAGPDTDTQYF. The CDR3, as DNA: TGCGCCAGCAGCAGAGCGGGACCGGATACAGATACGCAGTATTTT. The rearrangement joins TRBV5-1 to TRBJ2-3; 7 bases map to TRBD2. The J segment lost 3 bases and the V segment lost 4 bases, leaving 8 bases of the junction unmatched. Germline CDR1 reads SGHRS; CDR2 reads YFSETQ. The CDR3 has 15 residues. Full variable domain (missing parts from reference TRBV5-1 and TRBJ2-3): KAGVTQTPRYLIKTRGQQVTLSCSPISGHRSVSWYQQTPGQGLQFLFEYFSETQRNKGNFPGRFSGRQFSNSRSEMNVSTLELGDSALYLCASSRAGPDTDTQYFGPGTRLTVL.

This clonotype was picked up many times. The V and J genes are TRBV29-1 and TRBJ2-7; 7 nucleotides match TRBD1. The junction had 7 bases not matched to a gene; V was cut back by 0 bases and J by 5 bases. The CDR3 length is 14 residues. Germline loops: CDR1 SQVTM, CDR2 ANQGSEA. CDR3 bases: TGCAGCGTTGAAGAAGGCGACAGGGCCCACGAGCAGTACTTC. This codes for CSVEEGDRAHEQYF.

This chain links TRBV28 with TRBJ2-6, with 8 bases aligning to TRBD1. The germline CDR1 and CDR2 sequences are MDHEN and SYDVKM. With V trimmed by 3 bases and J by 0 bases, 10 bases remained unmatched. The CDR3 runs 19 residues. This CDR3 is CASSLLPTGVPSGANVLTF. The DNA for the CDR3 is TGTGCCAGCAGTTTGTTGCCGACAGGGGTCCCCTCTGGGGCCAACGTCCTGACTTTC.

The chain couples TRBV20-1 to TRBJ2-6, with D uncertain. Trimming stripped 2 bases from V and 2 bases from J, with 10 bases between. This CDR3 region has 15 residues. The germline gives CDR1 DFQATT, CDR2 SNEGSKA (reference sequence). DNA for the CDR3: TGCAGTGCTAGATTGAGTGGAACTGGGGCCAACGTCCTGACTTTC. This gives the protein CSARLSGTGANVLTF.

This clonotype was seen at least ten times. The V call is TRBV20-1, the J call TRBJ2-7, with 10 bases aligning to TRBD2. Trimming took 0 bases from V and 3 from J; bases not matched to a gene: 8. Germline lookup yields CDR1 DFQATT and CDR2 SNEGSKA (reference sequence). This CDR3 has 16 residues. CDR3 sequence reads: CSARESWASGSYEQYF. The CDR3 coding sequence is TGCAGTGCTAGAGAATCTTGGGCTAGCGGGAGCTACGAGCAGTACTTC.

This clonotype was observed a few times. V usage is TRBV20-1 and J usage is TRBJ2-2, with D tentatively TRBD2 (6 bases). The V end was cut by 5 bases, the J end by 3 bases, with 16 bases between. The CDR3 consists of 15 residues. The germline V gene encodes CDR1 DFQATT and CDR2 SNEGSKA (reference sequence). Here the CDR3 reads CSAPGTRPDTGELFF. DNA for the CDR3: TGCAGTGCTCCAGGGACTCGGCCCGACACCGGGGAGCTGTTTTTT.

This clonotype was recorded a few times. CDR3 region: CASSLTGKAFF. For the CDR3, the DNA is TGTGCCAGCAGTTTAACCGGGAAAGCTTTCTTT. The rearrangement uses TRBV28 and TRBJ1-1; D gene uncertain. There are 11 residues in the CDR3. Germline lookup yields CDR1 MDHEN and CDR2 SYDVKM. Trimming removed 2 bases from V and 9 bases from J, with 7 bases in between. Together with reference TRBV28 and TRBJ1-1, the CDR3 gives the full variable domain: DVKVTQSSRYLVKRTGEKVFLECVQDMDHENMFWYRQDPGLGLRLIYFSYDVKMKEKGDIPEGYSVSREKKERFSLILESASTNQTSMYLCASSLTGKAFFGQGTRLTVV.

Turning to this clonotype: Possible read error: a much larger clone is one base away. The conserved final phenylalanine or tryptophan is absent from the CDR3, which likely points to a read error. The chain uses TRBV6-1 and TRBJ1-2; D ambiguous. Looked up from germline, CDR1 is MNHNS and CDR2 is SASEGT. The V and J ends lost 7 bases and 4 bases respectively, with 7 bases between them. This CDR3 is built from 11 residues. CDR3 in amino acids: CASTPSYGYTS. Written as DNA, the CDR3 is TGTGCCAGCACTCCCAGCTATGGCTACACCTCC.

The J gene is TRBJ1-5, the V gene TRBV7-9; D possibly corresponds to TRBD1 (6 bases). V lost 5 bases, J lost 8 bases, and 16 bases lay in between. CDR3 length: 14 residues. Germline values: CDR1 SEHNR, CDR2 FQNEAQ (reference sequence). The CDR3 DNA follows: TGTGCCAGCAGCCGTGGGGGGGCGGTAAAGCCCCAGCATTTT. Translation gives CASSRGGAVKPQHF.

This clonotype has at least ten counts. The rearrangement uses TRBV18 and TRBJ2-7; 7 nucleotides align to TRBD2. Trimming cost V 4 bases and J 0 bases; bases outside gene matches: 6. The CDR3 contains 15 residues. Germline-derived CDR1 and CDR2 are KGHSH and LQKENI. The CDR3 here is CASSRAGASSYEQYF. The CDR3 region has the DNA TGTGCCAGCTCACGGGCGGGAGCGTCCTCCTACGAGCAGTACTTC.

V and J are TRBV10-3 and TRBJ1-4; 7 bases align to TRBD1. The germline V gene has CDR1 ENHRY and CDR2 SYGVKD. Trimming cost V 4 bases and J 8 bases; bases outside gene matches: 7. The CDR3 sequence is 14 residues long. This CDR3 reads CAISGQGGREKLFF. CDR3 in DNA: TGTGCCATCAGTGGACAGGGAGGACGGGAAAAACTGTTTTTT.

This chain joins TRBV6-2 or TRBV6-3 and TRBJ2-7; D may correspond to TRBD1 or TRBD2 (5 bases each). This CDR3 is built from 14 residues. Per the germline V gene, CDR1 is MNHEY and CDR2 is SVGEGT. V lost 6 bases and J lost 0, with 12 bases in between. As DNA, the CDR3 is TGTGCCAGCAGGGGGGAGACGGACTCCTACGAGCAGTACTTC. It yields the protein CASRGETDSYEQYF.

This clonotype was detected many times. This chain uses TRBV7-9 with TRBJ2-7; the D is unclear. The CDR3 has 12 amino acids. With 7 bases removed from V and 6 bases from J, the gap between germline ends came to 13 bases. Germline lookup yields CDR1 SEHNR and CDR2 FQNEAQ (reference sequence). CDR3 sequence (DNA): TGTGCCAGCACCATCGACCTCTCCGAGCAGTACTTC. Amino acid sequence: CASTIDLSEQYF.

This chain connects TRBV9 to TRBJ2-2; possibly TRBD2 for D (5 bases). Trimming shortened V by 4 bases and J by 7 bases, and 14 bases separated the two germline ends. The CDR3 runs 14 residues. CDR1 SGDLS and CDR2 YYNGEE come from the germline V gene. The DNA for the CDR3 is TGTGCCAGCAGCCTTCTACTAGGCTTCGGGGAGCTGTTTTTT. Residues: CASSLLLGFGELFF.

This clonotype was observed a few times. The rearrangement links TRBV7-9 to TRBJ1-4; no clear D gene. V lost 1 base to trimming and J lost 8 bases, with 14 bases between them. The CDR3 sequence is 15 residues long. In germline, CDR1 is SEHNR, CDR2 FQNEAQ (reference sequence). The CDR3 reads CASSLVLGGREKLFF. Here the CDR3 DNA reads TGTGCCAGCAGCTTAGTTTTGGGAGGAAGAGAAAAACTGTTTTTT.